The next 22 T cell receptor beta chains were all read from a single sample in a study of T cell responses to AZD1222 COVID-19 vaccine. The assay was immunoSEQ multiplex PCR, and TCRdb's table has in-frame clones only and misses some. The sample has approximately 110,000 clones; over 75% are singletons. Sequenced here: peripheral blood, sampled on day 0 of AZD1222 vaccination. These receptors all come from an adult in good health.

The chain employs TRBV27 and TRBJ2-7; D gene uncertain. V was pared by 6 bases and J by 2 bases, with 14 bases between. CDR1 MNHEY and CDR2 SMNVEV come from the germline V gene (reference sequence). The CDR3 is made up of 14 amino acids. CDR3 amino acids: CASRAFPGPYEQYF. CDR3 in DNA: TGTGCCAGCAGGGCCTTTCCGGGTCCCTACGAGCAGTACTTC.

The J gene is TRBJ2-7, the V gene TRBV11-2; D may be TRBD1 (6 bases). V lost 2 bases and J lost 6, with 23 bases in between. This CDR3 is built from 17 residues. The germline V gene has CDR1 SGHAT and CDR2 FQNNGV. CDR3 sequence (DNA): TGTGCCAGCAGCTTATCCACAGGGAAAAAAATTCTCAGCGAGCAGTACTTC. Its protein is CASSLSTGKKILSEQYF.

The J gene is TRBJ2-7, the V gene TRBV28; weak D call: TRBD2 (6 bases). CDR1 and CDR2 (germline): MDHEN, SYDVKM. The CDR3 extends over 13 amino acids. V lost 6 bases, J lost 3 bases, and 12 bases lay in between. For the CDR3, the DNA is TGTGCCAGCAGCCGGGCGGACTACTACGAGCAGTACTTC. It yields the protein CASSRADYYEQYF.

The V and J genes are TRBV9 and TRBJ2-7, with D possibly being TRBD1 (6 bases). In germline, CDR1 is SGDLS, CDR2 YYNGEE. This CDR3 comprises 15 residues. With 0 bases removed from V and 1 base from J, the gap between germline ends came to 11 bases. DNA for the CDR3: TGTGCCAGCAGCGTAGAGGACAGTTCTTCCTACGAGCAGTACTTC. Protein: CASSVEDSSSYEQYF.

The CDR3 nucleotides read TGTGCCACCAGCAGGTCCACGCGGGGGCGTTCTGGCGGCTACACCTTC. Translated: CATSRSTRGRSGGYTF. The V gene is TRBV15, the J gene TRBJ1-2, with D possibly TRBD1 on 6 matching bases. CDR3 length equals 16 residues. Deletions cut 3 bases from V and 8 bases from J, with 22 bases between. Germline V gives CDR1 LNHNV, CDR2 YYDKDF (reference sequence).

The CDR3 is CASSDGGGNSPLHF. The CDR3 region has the DNA TGTGCCAGCAGTGATGGGGGGGGTAATTCACCCCTCCACTTT. The chain couples TRBV6-1 to TRBJ1-6, with D possibly matching TRBD1 (5 bases). The length of the CDR3 is 14 residues. V lost 3 bases, J lost 6 bases, and 9 bases lay in between. CDR1 and CDR2 (germline): MNHNS, SASEGT.

The V and J genes are TRBV6-5 and TRBJ2-1; 8 nucleotides agree with TRBD2. The CDR3 totals 15 residues. Germline CDR1 is MNHEY and CDR2 is SVGAGI. J gave up 8 bases and V 2 bases, and 8 bases lay outside the gene matches. The CDR3 DNA reads as TGTGCCAGCAGTTACGCCAGCGGGGGAACTTATGAGCAGTTCTTC. This sequence encodes CASSYASGGTYEQFF.

V usage is TRBV7-2 and J usage is TRBJ2-5; either TRBD1 or TRBD2 may supply D (5 bases each). Trimming took 5 bases from V and 5 from J, leaving 12 bases between them. This CDR3 contains 13 residues. The germline V gene encodes CDR1 SGHTA and CDR2 FQGNSA. CDR3 amino acids: CASSPRGTETQYF. The CDR3 DNA sequence: TGTGCCAGCAGCCCCAGAGGGACGGAGACCCAGTACTTC.

V usage is TRBV5-4 and J usage is TRBJ2-5; 7 nucleotides align to TRBD1. Germline V gene sequence: CDR1 SGHNT, CDR2 YYREEE (reference sequence). The length of the CDR3 is 17 residues. Trimming cost V 1 base and J 2 bases; bases outside gene matches: 11. In nucleotides, the CDR3 is TGTGCCAGCAGCTTGTCCCCCCGGGACAGCTTACAAGAGACCCAGTACTTC. It is translated as CASSLSPRDSLQETQYF.

The V and J genes are TRBV28 and TRBJ1-5; TRBD1 matches 8 bases. The V and J ends lost 3 bases and 3 bases, in that order; junction bases with no gene match: 1. Germline CDR1 is MDHEN and CDR2 is SYDVKM. CDR3 length equals 14 residues. CDR3 coding DNA: TGTGCCAGCAGTTTGACAGGGGACAATCAGCCCCAGCATTTT. This codes for CASSLTGDNQPQHF. Full variable domain (rest looked up from reference TRBV28 and TRBJ1-5): DVKVTQSSRYLVKRTGEKVFLECVQDMDHENMFWYRQDPGLGLRLIYFSYDVKMKEKGDIPEGYSVSREKKERFSLILESASTNQTSMYLCASSLTGDNQPQHFGDGTRLSIL.

The gene calls are TRBV5-1 and TRBJ2-3; tentative D call: TRBD1 (5 bases). This CDR3 comprises 14 residues. V lost 0 bases and J 5 bases, leaving 10 bases between the germline ends. CDR1 and CDR2 from the germline V gene are SGHRS and YFSETQ. DNA for the CDR3: TGCGCCAGCAGCTTGGGCAGGGATGGAGATACGCAGTATTTT. This gives the protein CASSLGRDGDTQYF.

Here the CDR3 reads CASSLAGEVAGELFF. In nucleotides, the CDR3 is TGTGCCAGCAGTTTAGCCGGGGAGGTAGCCGGGGAGCTGTTTTTT. The V gene is TRBV27, the J gene TRBJ2-2; possible D gene TRBD2, 6 bases. Germline V lookup: CDR1 MNHEY, CDR2 SMNVEV (reference sequence). The CDR3 has 15 residues. Trimming shortened V by 2 bases and J by 6 bases, and 13 bases separated the two germline ends.

This clone was observed a single time. This chain joins TRBV2 and TRBJ1-2, with D uncertain. The germline V gene has CDR1 SNHLY and CDR2 FYNNEI. The CDR3 consists of 13 residues. The V gene lost 1 base and the J gene lost 2 bases, with 5 bases spanning the gap. The CDR3 nucleotides are TGTGCCAGCAGTGAAGGGCTGAACTATGGCTACACCTTC. Encoded protein: CASSEGLNYGYTF.

The chain recombines TRBV5-8 with TRBJ2-2; D is uncertain. This CDR3 is 16 amino acids long. Trimming shortened V by 2 bases and J by 0 bases, and 11 bases separated the two germline ends. Germline V gene lookup returns CDR1 SGHTS and CDR2 YDEGEE. In DNA, the CDR3 is TGTGCCAGCAGCTTTCGAGGCATAACGAACACCGGGGAGCTGTTTTTT. This gives the protein CASSFRGITNTGELFF.

The rearrangement links TRBV28 to TRBJ2-3; the match to TRBD1 covers 10 bases. This CDR3 is built from 17 residues. Germline CDR1 is MDHEN and CDR2 is SYDVKM. Losses at the gene ends were 6 bases for V and 5 bases for J; bases not matched to a gene: 14. In DNA, the CDR3 is TGTGCCAGCAGCCCCCCCGGGACAGGGGCCCCTTTAGATACGCAGTATTTT. Translated, it gives CASSPPGTGAPLDTQYF.

The chain carries TRBV2 and TRBJ1-1; a possible D gene is TRBD1 (5 bases). The V end lost 2 bases, the J end lost 8 bases, and 12 bases lay between the germline ends. Germline CDR1 reads SNHLY; CDR2 reads FYNNEI. This CDR3 has 13 amino acids. CDR3 sequence: CASSELGGFEAFF. The CDR3 DNA follows: TGTGCCAGCAGTGAACTGGGGGGATTCGAAGCTTTCTTT.

V gene TRBV4-1 combines with J gene TRBJ2-1, with 7 positions matching TRBD1. CDR1 is MGHRA and CDR2 is YSYEKL in the germline V gene. This CDR3 spans 16 amino acids. V dropped 3 bases and J dropped 5; count of bases not matched to a gene: 10. The CDR3 bases are TGCGCCAGCAGCCATACTAAGGGACAGCGGAACAATGAGCAGTTCTTC. Translating gives CASSHTKGQRNNEQFF.

CDR3 sequence (DNA): TGTGCCACCAGTGAGCGGCCCGGGACAGGGCGCTACGAGCAGTACTTC. This codes for CATSERPGTGRYEQYF. V and J are TRBV24-1 and TRBJ2-7, with 9 bases matching TRBD1. After removal of 4 bases from V and 3 bases from J, the junction contained 9 bases not matched to a gene. The CDR3 loop spans 16 amino acids. Germline values: CDR1 KGHDR, CDR2 SFDVKD.

The genes are TRBV3-1 (or the pseudogene TRBV3-2) and TRBJ2-1, with TRBD2 matching over 9 bases. CDR1 and CDR2 from the germline V gene are LGHDT and YNNKEL (reference sequence). The J segment lost 2 bases and the V segment lost 4 bases, leaving 6 bases of the junction unmatched. The CDR3 sequence is 16 residues long. CDR3 in amino acids: CASSLGAGGTYNEQFF. For the CDR3, the DNA is TGTGCCAGCAGCCTAGGAGCGGGGGGCACCTACAATGAGCAGTTCTTC.

Concerning this clone: An end of the junction differs from the germline gene, which may be a read error. The chain joins TRBV28 to TRBJ2-7; 9 bases match TRBD1. Germline V lookup: CDR1 MDHEN, CDR2 SYDVKM. There are 14 residues in the CDR3. This chain's CDR3 is CANSLTTGGREQYF. The CDR3 nucleotides are TGTGCCAACAGTTTAACCACAGGGGGCCGCGAGCAGTACTTC.

This chain connects TRBV5-6 to TRBJ1-2, with unresolved D. The V end was cut by 3 bases, the J end by 6 bases, with 15 bases between. This CDR3 is built from 14 residues. CDR1 and CDR2 (germline): SGHDT, YYEEEE. CDR3 coding DNA: TGTGCCAGCAGCTCCAACGACGTTATCGATGGCTACACCTTC. It encodes CASSSNDVIDGYTF.

V gene TRBV7-9 combines with J gene TRBJ1-5; D unresolved. This CDR3 contains 13 residues. In germline, CDR1 is SEHNR, CDR2 FQNEAQ (reference sequence). Trimming pared 1 base from V and 4 bases from J, leaving 5 bases between. CDR3 DNA sequence: TGTGCCAGCAGCTTAGATATTAATCAGCCCCAGCATTTT. As protein: CASSLDINQPQHF.